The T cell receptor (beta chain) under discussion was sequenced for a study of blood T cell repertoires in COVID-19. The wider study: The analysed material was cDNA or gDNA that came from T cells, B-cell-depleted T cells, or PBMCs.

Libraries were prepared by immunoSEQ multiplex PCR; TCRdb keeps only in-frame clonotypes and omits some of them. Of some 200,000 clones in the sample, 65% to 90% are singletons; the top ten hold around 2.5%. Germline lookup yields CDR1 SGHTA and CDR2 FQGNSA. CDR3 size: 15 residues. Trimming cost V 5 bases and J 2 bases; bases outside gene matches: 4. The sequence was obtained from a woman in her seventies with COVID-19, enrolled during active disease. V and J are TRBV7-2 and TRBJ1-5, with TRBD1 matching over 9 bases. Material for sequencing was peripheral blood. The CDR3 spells CASSQGQGGNQPQHF. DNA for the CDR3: TGTGCCAGCAGCCAGGGACAGGGTGGCAATCAGCCCCAGCATTTT.